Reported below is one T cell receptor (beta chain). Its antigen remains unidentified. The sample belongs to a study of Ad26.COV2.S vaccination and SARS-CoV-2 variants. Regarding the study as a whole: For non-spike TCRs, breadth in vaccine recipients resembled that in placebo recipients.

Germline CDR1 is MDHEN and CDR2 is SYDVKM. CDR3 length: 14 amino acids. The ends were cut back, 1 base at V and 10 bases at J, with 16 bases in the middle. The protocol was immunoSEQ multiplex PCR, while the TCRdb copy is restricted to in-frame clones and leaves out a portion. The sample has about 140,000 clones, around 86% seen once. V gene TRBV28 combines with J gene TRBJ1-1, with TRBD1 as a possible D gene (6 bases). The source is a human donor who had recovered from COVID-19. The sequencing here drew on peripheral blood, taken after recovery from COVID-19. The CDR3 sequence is CASSLLREGVSAFF. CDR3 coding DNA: TGTGCCAGCAGTTTATTGCGAGAGGGGGTCTCAGCTTTCTTT.